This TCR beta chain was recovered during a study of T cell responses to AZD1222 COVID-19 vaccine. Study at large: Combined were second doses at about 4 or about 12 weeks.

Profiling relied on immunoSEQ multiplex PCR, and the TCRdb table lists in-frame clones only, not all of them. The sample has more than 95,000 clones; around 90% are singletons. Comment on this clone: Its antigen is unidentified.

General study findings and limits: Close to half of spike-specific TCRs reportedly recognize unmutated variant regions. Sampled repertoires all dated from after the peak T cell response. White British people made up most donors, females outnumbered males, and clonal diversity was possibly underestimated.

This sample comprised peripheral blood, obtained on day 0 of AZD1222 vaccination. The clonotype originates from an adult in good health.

The CDR3 sequence is CASTRQGGAEAFF. The DNA of the CDR3 is TGTGCCAGCACCCGACAGGGGGGAGCTGAAGCTTTCTTT. The chain couples TRBV28 to TRBJ1-1; 9 bases agree with TRBD1. Germline V CDR1 and CDR2: MDHEN, SYDVKM. The CDR3 covers 13 residues. With 7 bases clipped from V and 6 bases from J, the junction kept 6 bases outside the gene matches. Full variable domain (remainder filled in from reference TRBV28 and TRBJ1-1): DVKVTQSSRYLVKRTGEKVFLECVQDMDHENMFWYRQDPGLGLRLIYFSYDVKMKEKGDIPEGYSVSREKKERFSLILESASTNQTSMYLCASTRQGGAEAFFGQGTRLTVV.